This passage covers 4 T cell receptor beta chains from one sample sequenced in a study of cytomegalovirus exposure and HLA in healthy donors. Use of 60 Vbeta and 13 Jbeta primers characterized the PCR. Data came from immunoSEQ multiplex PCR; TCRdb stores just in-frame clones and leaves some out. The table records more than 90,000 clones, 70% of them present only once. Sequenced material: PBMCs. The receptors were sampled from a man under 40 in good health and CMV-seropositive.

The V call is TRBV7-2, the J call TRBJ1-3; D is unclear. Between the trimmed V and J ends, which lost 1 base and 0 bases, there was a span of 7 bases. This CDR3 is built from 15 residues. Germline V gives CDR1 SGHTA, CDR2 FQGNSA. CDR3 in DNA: TGTGCCAGCAGCTTAGTCTTCGGCTCTGGAAACACCATATATTTT. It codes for CASSLVFGSGNTIYF.

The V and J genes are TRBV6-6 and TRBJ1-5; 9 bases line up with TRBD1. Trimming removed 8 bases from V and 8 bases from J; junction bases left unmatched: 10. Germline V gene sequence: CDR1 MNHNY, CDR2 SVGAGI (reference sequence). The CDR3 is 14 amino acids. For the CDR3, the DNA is TGTGCCAGCGAACAGGGGGCGTCCGGGGAGCCCCAGCATTTT. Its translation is CASEQGASGEPQHF.

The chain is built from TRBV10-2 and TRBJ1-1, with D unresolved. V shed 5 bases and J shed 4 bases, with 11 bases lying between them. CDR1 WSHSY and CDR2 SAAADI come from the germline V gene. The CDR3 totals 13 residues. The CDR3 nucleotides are TGCGCCAGCAGTAACGACATTAGCACTGAAGCTTTCTTT. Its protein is CASSNDISTEAFF.

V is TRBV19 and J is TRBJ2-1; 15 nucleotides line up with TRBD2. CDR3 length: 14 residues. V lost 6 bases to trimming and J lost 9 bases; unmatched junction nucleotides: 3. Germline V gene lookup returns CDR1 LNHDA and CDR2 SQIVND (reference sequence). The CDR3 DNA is TGTGCCAGTAGGGGACTAGCGGGGGGAGGTGAGCAGTTCTTC. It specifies CASRGLAGGGEQFF.